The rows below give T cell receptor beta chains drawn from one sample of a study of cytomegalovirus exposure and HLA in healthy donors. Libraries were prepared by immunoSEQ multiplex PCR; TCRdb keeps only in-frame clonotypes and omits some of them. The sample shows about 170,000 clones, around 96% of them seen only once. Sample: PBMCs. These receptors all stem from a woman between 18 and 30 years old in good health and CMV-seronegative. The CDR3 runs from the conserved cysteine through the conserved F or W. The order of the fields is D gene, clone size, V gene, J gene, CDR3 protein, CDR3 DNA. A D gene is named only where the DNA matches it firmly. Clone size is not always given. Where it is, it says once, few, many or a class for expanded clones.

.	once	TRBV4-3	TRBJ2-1	CASSQNGNEQFF	TGCGCCAGCAGCCAAAACGGCAATGAGCAGTTCTTC
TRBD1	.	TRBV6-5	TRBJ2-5	CASSQTGAAETQYF	TGTGCCAGCAGTCAGACAGGGGCGGCAGAGACCCAGTACTTC
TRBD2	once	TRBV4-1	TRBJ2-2	CASSQDGGASNTGELFF	TGCGCCAGCAGCCAAGACGGGGGGGCCTCGAACACCGGGGAGCTGTTTTTT
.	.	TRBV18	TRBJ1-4	CASSSSEGATNEKLFF	TGTGCCAGCTCAAGTTCCGAGGGGGCAACTAATGAAAAACTGTTTTTT
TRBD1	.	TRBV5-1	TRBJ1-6	CASSSPPGQGAYNSPLHF	TGCGCCAGCAGCTCGCCGCCGGGACAGGGAGCCTATAATTCACCCCTCCACTTT
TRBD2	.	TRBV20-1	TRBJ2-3	CSASGGDTQYF	TGCAGTGCTAGCGGGGGGGATACGCAGTATTTT
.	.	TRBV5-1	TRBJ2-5	CASSLVSGEETQYF	TGCGCCAGCAGCTTGGTTTCAGGTGAAGAGACCCAGTACTTC
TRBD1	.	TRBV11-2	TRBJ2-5	CASSLWTGAGLEETQYF	TGTGCCAGCAGCTTATGGACAGGCGCTGGCTTAGAAGAGACCCAGTACTTC
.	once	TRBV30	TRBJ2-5	CAWSVGGQETQYF	TGTGCCTGGAGTGTTGGAGGTCAAGAGACCCAGTACTTC
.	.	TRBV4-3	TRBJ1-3	CASSQDLGLRNTIYF	TGCGCCAGCAGCCAAGATCTCGGGTTGCGAAACACCATATATTTT
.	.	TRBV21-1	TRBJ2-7	CASIIPGQGYEQYF	TGTGCCAGCATCATACCGGGACAGGGCTACGAGCAGTACTTC
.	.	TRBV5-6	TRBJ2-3	CASSSSQRVDTQYF	TGTGCCAGCAGCTCCTCCCAAAGAGTGGATACGCAGTATTTT
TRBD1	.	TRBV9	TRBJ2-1	CASSGLGTGGNEQFF	TGTGCCAGCAGCGGGCTGGGGACAGGGGGCAATGAGCAGTTCTTC
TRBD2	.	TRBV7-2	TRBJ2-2	CASSPGGRLAGDTGELFF	TGTGCCAGCAGCCCCGGGGGTAGGCTAGCGGGGGACACCGGGGAGCTGTTTTTT
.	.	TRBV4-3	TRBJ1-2	CASSQQIWAGSYGYTF	TGCGCCAGCAGCCAACAGATTTGGGCAGGAAGCTATGGCTACACCTTC
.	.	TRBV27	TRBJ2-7	CASSFTGLPSSYEQYF	TGTGCCAGCAGTTTCACAGGCCTTCCTAGCTCCTACGAGCAGTACTTC
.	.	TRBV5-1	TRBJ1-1	CASSLESGRKNTEAFF	TGCGCCAGCAGCTTGGAATCCGGGAGAAAGAACACTGAAGCTTTCTTT
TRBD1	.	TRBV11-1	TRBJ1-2	CASSDRVYGYTF	TGTGCCAGCAGCGACAGGGTCTATGGCTACACCTTC
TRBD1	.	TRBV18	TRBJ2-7	CASSPRQGVEYEQYF	TGTGCCAGCTCACCACGACAGGGGGTAGAATACGAGCAGTACTTC
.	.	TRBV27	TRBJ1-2	CASSYSGIPNYGYTF	TGTGCCAGCAGTTACTCCGGGATCCCTAACTATGGCTACACCTTC
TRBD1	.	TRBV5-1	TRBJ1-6	CASSLVDRGSYNSPLHF	TGCGCCAGCAGCTTGGTTGACAGGGGGTCCTATAATTCACCCCTCCACTTT
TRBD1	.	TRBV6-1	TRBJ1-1	CASSVTGVNTEAFF	TGTGCCAGCAGTGTGACAGGGGTGAACACTGAAGCTTTCTTT
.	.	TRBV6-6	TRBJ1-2	CASRGSRDGGPNTF	TGTGCCAGCAGGGGATCCCGGGACGGAGGGCCCAACACCTTC
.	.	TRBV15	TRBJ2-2	CATSTGTGETGELFF	TGTGCCACCAGCACCGGGACGGGAGAAACCGGGGAGCTGTTTTTT
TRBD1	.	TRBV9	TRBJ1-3	CASSANRGIGNTIYF	TGTGCCAGCAGCGCAAACAGGGGCATCGGAAACACCATATATTTT
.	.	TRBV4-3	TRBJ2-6	CASSQEAGSGANVLTF	TGCGCCAGCAGCCAAGAGGCGGGGTCTGGGGCCAACGTCCTGACTTTC
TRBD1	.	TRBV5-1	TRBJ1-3	CASSSGTVSGNTIYF	TGCGCCAGCAGCTCTGGGACAGTCTCTGGAAACACCATATATTTT
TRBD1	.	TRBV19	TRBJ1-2	CASSTGQGGNYGYTF	TGTGCCAGTAGTACCGGACAGGGGGGTAACTATGGCTACACCTTC
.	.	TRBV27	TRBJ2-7	CASSLSVPDRPAWEQYF	TGTGCCAGCAGTTTATCGGTTCCCGACAGGCCTGCTTGGGAGCAGTACTTC
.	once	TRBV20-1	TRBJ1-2	CSARLAGYTF	TGCAGTGCTAGGTTAGCAGGCTACACCTTC
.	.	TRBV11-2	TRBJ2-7	CASSLTLVLVEQYF	TGTGCCAGCAGCCTAACCCTTGTCCTGGTCGAGCAGTACTTC
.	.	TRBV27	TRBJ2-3	CASSPTRDTQYF	TGTGCCAGCAGTCCAACTAGAGATACGCAGTATTTT
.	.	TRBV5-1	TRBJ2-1	CASSLMRSSYNEQFF	TGCGCCAGCAGCTTGATGAGGAGCTCCTACAATGAGCAGTTCTTC
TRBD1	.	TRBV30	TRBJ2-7	CAWASGTGGFYEQYF	TGTGCCTGGGCCTCCGGGACAGGGGGCTTCTACGAGCAGTACTTC
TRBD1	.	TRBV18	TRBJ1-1	CASSEDRALSEAFF	TGTGCCAGCTCAGAGGACAGGGCCCTTTCTGAAGCTTTCTTT
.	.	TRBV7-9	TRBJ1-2	CATLGGFGGYTF	TGTGCCACCCTGGGGGGGTTTGGTGGCTACACCTTC
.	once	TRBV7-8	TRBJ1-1	CASSLARVEMNTEAFF	TGTGCCAGCAGCTTAGCCAGGGTTGAGATGAACACTGAAGCTTTCTTT
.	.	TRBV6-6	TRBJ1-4	CASTLGATNEKLFF	TGTGCCAGCACCCTCGGTGCAACTAATGAAAAACTGTTTTTT
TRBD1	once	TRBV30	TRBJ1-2	CAWSVQSGTGPNYGYTF	TGTGCCTGGAGTGTACAATCTGGGACAGGGCCTAACTATGGCTACACCTTC
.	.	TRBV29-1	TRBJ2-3	CSVVSGTDTQYF	TGCAGCGTTGTTTCAGGGACAGATACGCAGTATTTT
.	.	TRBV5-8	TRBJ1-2	CASSLGQGDGYTF	TGTGCCAGCAGCTTGGGGCAGGGTGATGGCTACACCTTC
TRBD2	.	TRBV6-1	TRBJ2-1	CASSDGASGYNEQFF	TGTGCCAGCAGTGATGGGGCTAGCGGGTACAATGAGCAGTTCTTC
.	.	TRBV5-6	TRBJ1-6	CASSLAVDSPLHF	TGTGCCAGCAGCTTGGCAGTTGATTCACCCCTCCACTTT
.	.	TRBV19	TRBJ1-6	CASSPDSDNSPLHF	TGTGCCAGTAGTCCGGACAGTGACAATTCACCCCTCCACTTT
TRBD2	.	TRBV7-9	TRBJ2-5	CASSFSGGAMETQYF	TGTGCCAGCAGCTTTAGCGGGGGGGCTATGGAGACCCAGTACTTC
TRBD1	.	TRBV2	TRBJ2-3	CASLRDRANTQYF	TGTGCCAGCCTCCGGGACAGGGCAAATACGCAGTATTTT
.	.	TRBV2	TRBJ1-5	CASSESRVINQPQHF	TGTGCCAGCAGTGAATCCAGGGTGATCAATCAGCCCCAGCATTTT